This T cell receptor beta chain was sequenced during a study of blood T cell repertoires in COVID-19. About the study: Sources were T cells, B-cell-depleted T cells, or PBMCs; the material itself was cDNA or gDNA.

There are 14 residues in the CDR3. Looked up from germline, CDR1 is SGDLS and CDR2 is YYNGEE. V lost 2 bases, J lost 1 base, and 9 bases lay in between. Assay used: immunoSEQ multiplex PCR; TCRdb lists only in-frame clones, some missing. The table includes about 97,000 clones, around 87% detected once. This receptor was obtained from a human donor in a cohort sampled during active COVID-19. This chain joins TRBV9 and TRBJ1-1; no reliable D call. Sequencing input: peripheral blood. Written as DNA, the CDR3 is TGTGCCAGCAGCGTCGTGGCTGAGAACACTGAAGCTTTCTTT. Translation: CASSVVAENTEAFF.